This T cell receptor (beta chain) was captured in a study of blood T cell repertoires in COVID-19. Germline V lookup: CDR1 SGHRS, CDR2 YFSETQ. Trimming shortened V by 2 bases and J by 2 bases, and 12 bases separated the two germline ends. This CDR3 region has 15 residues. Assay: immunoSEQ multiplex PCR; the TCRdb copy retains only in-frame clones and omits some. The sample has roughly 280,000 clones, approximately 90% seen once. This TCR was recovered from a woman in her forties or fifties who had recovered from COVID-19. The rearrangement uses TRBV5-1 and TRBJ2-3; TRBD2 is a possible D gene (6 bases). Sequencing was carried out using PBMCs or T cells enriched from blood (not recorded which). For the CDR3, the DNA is TGCGCCAGCAGCTTTAGCGGTGATCCCACAGATACGCAGTATTTT. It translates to CASSFSGDPTDTQYF.